This T cell receptor (beta chain) was sequenced in a study of OX40 agonist ivuxolimab in advanced cancers. Study-wide points: Expanded clones were, on average, more numerous in CD8+ T cells than in CD4+.

Sequencing used immunoSEQ multiplex PCR; TCRdb keeps in-frame clones, though not all of them. Of about 50,000 clones detected, about nine tenths appear once; the ten largest clones hold more than 13%. Note on this clone: The target antigen is unknown.

V was clipped by 4 bases and J by 1 base, with 21 bases between them. This CDR3 is built from 18 residues. The germline V gene has CDR1 SGDLS and CDR2 YYNGEE. The sequencing used CD4+ or CD8+ T cells sorted from blood, collected in a trial of the OX40 agonist ivuxolimab. The J gene is TRBJ1-3, the V gene TRBV9; a weak D match, TRBD1 (5 bases). This clonotype was obtained from an adult with an advanced solid tumor such as melanoma, head and neck, liver or kidney cancer. CDR3 residues: CASSLYGTTYSSGNTIYF. The CDR3 DNA reads as TGTGCCAGCAGCCTTTACGGGACCACCTACTCGTCTGGAAACACCATATATTTT.